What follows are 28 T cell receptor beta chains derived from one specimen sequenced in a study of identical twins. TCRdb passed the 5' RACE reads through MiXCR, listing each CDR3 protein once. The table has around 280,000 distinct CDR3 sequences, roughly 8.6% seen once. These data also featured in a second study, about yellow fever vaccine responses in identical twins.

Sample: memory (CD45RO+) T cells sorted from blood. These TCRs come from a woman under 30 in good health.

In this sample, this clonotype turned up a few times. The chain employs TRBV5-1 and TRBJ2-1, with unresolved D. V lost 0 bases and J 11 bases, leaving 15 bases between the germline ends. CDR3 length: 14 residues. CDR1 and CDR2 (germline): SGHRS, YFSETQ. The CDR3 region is CASSLALGGQKQFF. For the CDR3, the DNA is TGCGCCAGCAGCTTGGCCCTAGGCGGCCAAAAGCAGTTCTTC.

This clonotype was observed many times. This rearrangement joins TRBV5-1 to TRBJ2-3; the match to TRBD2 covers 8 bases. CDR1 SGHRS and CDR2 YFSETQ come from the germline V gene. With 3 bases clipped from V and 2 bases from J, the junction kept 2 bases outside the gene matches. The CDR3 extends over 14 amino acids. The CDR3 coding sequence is TGCGCCAGCAGCTCCGGGAGGGACACAGATACGCAGTATTTT. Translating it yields CASSSGRDTDTQYF.

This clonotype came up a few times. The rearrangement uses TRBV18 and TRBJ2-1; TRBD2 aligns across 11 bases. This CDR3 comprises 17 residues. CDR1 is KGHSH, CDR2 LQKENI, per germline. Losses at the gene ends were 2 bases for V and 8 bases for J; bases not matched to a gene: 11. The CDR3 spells CASSPALAGGPSDEQFF. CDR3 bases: TGTGCCAGCTCACCAGCCCTAGCGGGAGGCCCGTCGGATGAGCAGTTCTTC. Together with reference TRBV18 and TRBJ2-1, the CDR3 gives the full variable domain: NAGVMQNPRHLVRRRGQEARLRCSPMKGHSHVYWYRQLPEEGLKFMVYLQKENIIDESGMPKERFSAEFPKEGPSILRIQQVVRGDSAAYFCASSPALAGGPSDEQFFGPGTRLTVL.

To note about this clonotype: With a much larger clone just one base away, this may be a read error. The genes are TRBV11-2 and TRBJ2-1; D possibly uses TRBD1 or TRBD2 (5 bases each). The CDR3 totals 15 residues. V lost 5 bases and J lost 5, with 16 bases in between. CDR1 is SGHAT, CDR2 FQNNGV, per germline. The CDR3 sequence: CASSPIRGDHNEQFF. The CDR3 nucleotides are TGTGCCAGCAGCCCGATTAGAGGGGACCACAATGAGCAGTTCTTC.

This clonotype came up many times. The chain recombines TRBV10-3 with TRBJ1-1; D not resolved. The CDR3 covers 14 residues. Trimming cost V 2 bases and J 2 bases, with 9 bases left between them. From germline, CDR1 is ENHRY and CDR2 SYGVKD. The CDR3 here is CAISEIQTNTEAFF. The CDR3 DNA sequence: TGTGCCATCAGTGAGATACAGACCAACACTGAAGCTTTCTTT.

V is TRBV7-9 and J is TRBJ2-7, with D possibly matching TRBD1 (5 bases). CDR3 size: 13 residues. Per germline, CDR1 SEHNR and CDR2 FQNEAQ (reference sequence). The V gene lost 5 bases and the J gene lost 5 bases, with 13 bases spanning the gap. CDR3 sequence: CASSLQVGHEQYV. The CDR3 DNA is TGTGCCAGCAGCCTACAGGTTGGCCACGAGCAGTACGTC.

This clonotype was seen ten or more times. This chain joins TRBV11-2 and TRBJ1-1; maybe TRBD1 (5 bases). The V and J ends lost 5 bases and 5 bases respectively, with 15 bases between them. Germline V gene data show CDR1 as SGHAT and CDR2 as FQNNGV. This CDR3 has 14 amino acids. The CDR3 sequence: CASSGDGRFTEAFF. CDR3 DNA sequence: TGTGCCAGCAGCGGGGACGGAAGGTTTACTGAAGCTTTCTTT.

The CDR3 DNA follows: TGTGCCAGCAGCAAACTAGCGGCCCAAGAGACCCAGTACTTC. Encoded protein: CASSKLAAQETQYF. This chain links TRBV11-2 with TRBJ2-5, with 8 bases lining up with TRBD2. The ends lost 5 bases at V and 1 base at J; junction bases unmatched: 3. In germline, CDR1 is SGHAT, CDR2 FQNNGV. The CDR3 sequence is 14 residues long.

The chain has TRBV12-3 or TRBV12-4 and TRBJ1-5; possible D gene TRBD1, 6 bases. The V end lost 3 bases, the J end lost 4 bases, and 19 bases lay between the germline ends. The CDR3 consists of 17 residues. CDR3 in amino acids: CASSFSTGFQRNQPQHF. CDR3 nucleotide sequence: TGTGCCAGCAGTTTTTCAACAGGGTTTCAGCGAAATCAGCCCCAGCATTTT.

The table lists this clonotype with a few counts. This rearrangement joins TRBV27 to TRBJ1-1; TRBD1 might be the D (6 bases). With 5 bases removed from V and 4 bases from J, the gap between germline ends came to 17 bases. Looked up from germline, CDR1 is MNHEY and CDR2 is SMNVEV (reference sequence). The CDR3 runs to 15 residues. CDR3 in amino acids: CASSAKGGSGTEAFF. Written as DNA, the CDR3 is TGTGCCAGCAGTGCGAAGGGGGGGAGTGGCACTGAAGCTTTCTTT.

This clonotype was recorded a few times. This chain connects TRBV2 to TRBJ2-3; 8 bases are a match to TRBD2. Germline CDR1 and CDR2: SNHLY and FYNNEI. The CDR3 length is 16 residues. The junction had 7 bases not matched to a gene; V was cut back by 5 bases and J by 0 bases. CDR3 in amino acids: CASSPGGVLSTDTQYF. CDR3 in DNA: TGTGCCAGCAGTCCGGGAGGGGTTTTGAGCACAGATACGCAGTATTTT.

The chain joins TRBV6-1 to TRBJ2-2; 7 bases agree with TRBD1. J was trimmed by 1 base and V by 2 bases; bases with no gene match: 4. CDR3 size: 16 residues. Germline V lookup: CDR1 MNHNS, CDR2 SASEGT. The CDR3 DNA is TGTGCCAGCAGTGAACGTAGGACAGGGAACACCGGGGAGCTGTTTTTT. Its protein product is CASSERRTGNTGELFF.

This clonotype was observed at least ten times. The DNA of the CDR3 is TGCAGTGCTAGAGAACCAGGACAGGAGTACCAGCCCCAGCATTTT. Amino acids: CSAREPGQEYQPQHF. V usage is TRBV20-1 and J usage is TRBJ1-5; 7 nucleotides match TRBD1. CDR1 is DFQATT, CDR2 SNEGSKA, per germline (reference sequence). The CDR3 contains 15 residues. J lost 7 bases, V lost 0 bases, and 9 bases had no gene match.

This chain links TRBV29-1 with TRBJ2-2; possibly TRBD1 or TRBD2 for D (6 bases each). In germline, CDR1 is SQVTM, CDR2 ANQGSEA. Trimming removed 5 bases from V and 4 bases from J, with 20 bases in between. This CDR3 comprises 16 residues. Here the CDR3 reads CSVTAGGDWSTGELFF. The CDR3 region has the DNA TGCAGCGTTACCGCCGGGGGCGATTGGAGCACCGGGGAGCTGTTTTTT.

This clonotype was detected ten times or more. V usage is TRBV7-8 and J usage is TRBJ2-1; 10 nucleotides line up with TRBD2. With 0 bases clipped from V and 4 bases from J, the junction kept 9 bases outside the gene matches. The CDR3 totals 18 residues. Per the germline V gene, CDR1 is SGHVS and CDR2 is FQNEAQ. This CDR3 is CASSLALASGSVYNEQFF. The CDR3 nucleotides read TGTGCCAGCAGCTTAGCGCTAGCTAGCGGGAGTGTATACAATGAGCAGTTCTTC.

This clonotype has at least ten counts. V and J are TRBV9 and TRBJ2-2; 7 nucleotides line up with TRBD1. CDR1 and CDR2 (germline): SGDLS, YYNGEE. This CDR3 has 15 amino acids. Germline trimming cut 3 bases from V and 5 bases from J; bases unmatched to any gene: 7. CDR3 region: CASSATGVETGELFF. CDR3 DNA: TGTGCCAGCAGCGCTACAGGGGTAGAAACCGGGGAGCTGTTTTTT. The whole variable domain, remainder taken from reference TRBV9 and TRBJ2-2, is DSGVTQTPKHLITATGQRVTLRCSPRSGDLSVYWYQQSLDQGLQFLIQYYNGEERAKGNILERFSAQQFPDLHSELNLSSLELGDSALYFCASSATGVETGELFFGEGSRLTVL.

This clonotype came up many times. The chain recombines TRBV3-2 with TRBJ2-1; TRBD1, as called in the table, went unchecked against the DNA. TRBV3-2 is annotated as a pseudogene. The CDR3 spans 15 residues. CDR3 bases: TGTGCCAGCAGCCAAGCCCTGACTCTTTACAATGAGCAGTTCTTC. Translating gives CASSQALTLYNEQFF.

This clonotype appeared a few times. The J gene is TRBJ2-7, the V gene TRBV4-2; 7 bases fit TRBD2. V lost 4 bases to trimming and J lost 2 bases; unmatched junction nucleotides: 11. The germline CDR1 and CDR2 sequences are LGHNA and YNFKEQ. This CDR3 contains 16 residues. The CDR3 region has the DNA TGTGCCAGCAGCCCACCCCAGAGGGAGGGCGCCTACGAGCAGTACTTC. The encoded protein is CASSPPQREGAYEQYF.

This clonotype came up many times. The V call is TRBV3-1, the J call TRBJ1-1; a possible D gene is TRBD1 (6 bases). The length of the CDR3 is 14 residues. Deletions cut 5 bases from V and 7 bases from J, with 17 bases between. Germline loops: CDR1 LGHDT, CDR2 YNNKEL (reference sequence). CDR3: CASSKRGVGSEAFF. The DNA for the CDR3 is TGTGCCAGCAGCAAAAGGGGGGTCGGCAGTGAAGCTTTCTTT.

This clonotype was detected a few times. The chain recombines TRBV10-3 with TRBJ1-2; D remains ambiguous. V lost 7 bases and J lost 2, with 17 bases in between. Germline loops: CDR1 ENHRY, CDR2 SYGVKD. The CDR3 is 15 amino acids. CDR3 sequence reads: CAIMASQPLNYGYTF. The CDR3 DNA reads TGTGCCATCATGGCATCACAGCCTTTGAACTATGGCTACACCTTC.

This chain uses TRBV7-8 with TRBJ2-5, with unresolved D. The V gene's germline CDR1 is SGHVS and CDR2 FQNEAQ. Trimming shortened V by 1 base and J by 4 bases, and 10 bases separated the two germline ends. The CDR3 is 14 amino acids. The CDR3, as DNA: TGTGCCAGCAGCTTAGGCCACCAAGGAGAGACCCAGTACTTC. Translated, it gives CASSLGHQGETQYF.

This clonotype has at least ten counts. CDR3 sequence reads: CASNRDRGRTEAFF. The CDR3, as DNA: TGTGCCAGCAACCGGGACAGGGGGCGGACTGAAGCTTTCTTT. This chain joins TRBV12-3 or TRBV12-4 and TRBJ1-1; 12 bases align to TRBD1. The CDR3 contains 14 residues. Losses at the gene ends were 7 bases for V and 5 bases for J; bases not matched to a gene: 5.

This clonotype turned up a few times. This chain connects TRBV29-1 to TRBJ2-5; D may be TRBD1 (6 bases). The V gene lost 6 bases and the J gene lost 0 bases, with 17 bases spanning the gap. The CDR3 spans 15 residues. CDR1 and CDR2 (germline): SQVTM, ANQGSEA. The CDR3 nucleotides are TGCAGCGTCGAACAGGGCGGGCCGTACCAAGAGACCCAGTACTTC. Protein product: CSVEQGGPYQETQYF.

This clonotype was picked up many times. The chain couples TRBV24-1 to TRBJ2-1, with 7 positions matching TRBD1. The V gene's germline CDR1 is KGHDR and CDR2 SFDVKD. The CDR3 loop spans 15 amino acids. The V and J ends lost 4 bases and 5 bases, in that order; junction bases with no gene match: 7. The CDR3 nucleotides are TGTGCCACCAGTGACACTCGGACAGGTAACAATGAGCAGTTCTTC. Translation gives CATSDTRTGNNEQFF.

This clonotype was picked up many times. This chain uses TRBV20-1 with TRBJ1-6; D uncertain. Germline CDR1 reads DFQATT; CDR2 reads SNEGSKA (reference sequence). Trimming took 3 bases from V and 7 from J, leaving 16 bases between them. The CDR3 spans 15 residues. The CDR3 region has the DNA TGCAGTGCTAGGCTGATAGGGCGGTACAATTCACCCCTCCACTTT. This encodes CSARLIGRYNSPLHF.

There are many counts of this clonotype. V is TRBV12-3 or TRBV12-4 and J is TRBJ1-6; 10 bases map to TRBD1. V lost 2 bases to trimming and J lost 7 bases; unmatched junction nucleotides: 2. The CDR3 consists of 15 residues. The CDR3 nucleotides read TGTGCCAGCAGTTTAACGGGACAGGGGAATTCACCCCTCCACTTT. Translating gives CASSLTGQGNSPLHF.

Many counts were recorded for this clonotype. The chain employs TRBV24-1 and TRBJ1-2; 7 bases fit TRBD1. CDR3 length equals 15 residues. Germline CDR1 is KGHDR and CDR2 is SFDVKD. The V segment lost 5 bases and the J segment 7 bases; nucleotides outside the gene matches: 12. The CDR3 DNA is TGTGCCACCAGTGCGACAGGGATCCAGGATGGTGGCTACACCTTC. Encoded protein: CATSATGIQDGGYTF.

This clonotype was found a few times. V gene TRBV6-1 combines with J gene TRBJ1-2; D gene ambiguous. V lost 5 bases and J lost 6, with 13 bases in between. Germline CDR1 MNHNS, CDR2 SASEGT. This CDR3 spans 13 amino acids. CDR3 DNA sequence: TGTGCCAGCAGTCATGGAGGGATCAATGGCTACACCTTC. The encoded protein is CASSHGGINGYTF.